These T cell receptor beta chains were read from a single sample in a study of blood T cell repertoires in COVID-19. Profiling relied on immunoSEQ multiplex PCR, and the TCRdb table lists in-frame clones only, not all of them. Of around 150,000 clones listed, around nine tenths are singletons. Material: PBMCs or T cells enriched from blood (not recorded which). These TCRs come from a woman between 50 and 59 years old who had recovered from COVID-19. CDR3s include the opening cysteine and the closing phenylalanine or tryptophan. D genes are given only for firm matches.

>TRBV7-3|-|TRBJ1-1
CASSLEAGSEAFF
>TRBV5-5|TRBD2|TRBJ2-6
CASSLVGGGAGGANVLTF
>TRBV18|-|TRBJ1-1
CASSPFLGGDTEAFF
>TRBV29-1|-|TRBJ2-3
CSSWGPTDTQYF
>TRBV4-3|TRBD2|TRBJ2-1
CASSQEAGEAYNEQFF
>TRBV3-1/TRBV3-2|-|TRBJ2-1
CASSQDHAASEQFF
>TRBV7-8|TRBD1|TRBJ1-1
CASSHGQGMNTEAFF
>TRBV6-4|TRBD2|TRBJ2-5
CASSELAGGTQYF
>TRBV7-2|-|TRBJ2-5
CASSLSGMETQYF
>TRBV25-1|-|TRBJ1-1
CASRQDTEAFF
>TRBV19|-|TRBJ2-3
CASSMGPAEDTQYF
>TRBV9|-|TRBJ2-5
CASSPSRGGETQYF
>TRBV19|-|TRBJ2-1
CASRYDRSSYNEQFF
>TRBV6-5|-|TRBJ1-2
CASSYGSGYTF
>TRBV30|-|TRBJ1-2
CAWRPGVTLYGYTF
>TRBV6-2/TRBV6-3|TRBD1|TRBJ1-6
CASSYRGLSNSPLHF
>TRBV6-5|-|TRBJ1-5
CARIIGSGNQPQHF
>TRBV6-5|-|TRBJ1-1
CASSRDFQAKEAFF
>TRBV9|TRBD1|TRBJ1-2
CASSTRMRQGASYTF
>TRBV6-2/TRBV6-3|TRBD1|TRBJ2-7
CASSYSAQGPYEQYF
>TRBV6-5|-|TRBJ1-6
CASSSGFYNSPLHF
>TRBV14|-|TRBJ1-2
CASSSRRAFNYGYTF
>TRBV5-1|-|TRBJ2-2
CASSFLTASGELFF
>TRBV30|TRBD1|TRBJ1-4
CAWSFTNGQGREKLFF
>TRBV7-9|TRBD1|TRBJ1-2
CASSLEGQGAGYTF
>TRBV6-2/TRBV6-3|-|TRBJ1-2
CASSAPFSTGLHGYTF
>TRBV12-3/TRBV12-4|-|TRBJ1-1
CASSLRYTEAFF
>TRBV11-2|TRBD1|TRBJ2-2
CASSSGTGLTGELFF
>TRBV29-1|TRBD1|TRBJ1-1
CSVAVSTGFTEAFF
>TRBV11-2|TRBD1|TRBJ1-6
CASSDGLGDSYSPLHF
>TRBV5-1|-|TRBJ1-2
CASSFPGNYGYTF
>TRBV30|TRBD1|TRBJ2-7
CAWSADRGRYEQYF
>TRBV7-2|TRBD2|TRBJ2-1
CASSQRAGGPSNEQFF
>TRBV6-4|TRBD2|TRBJ2-3
CASSTAGGTDTQYF
>TRBV5-4|-|TRBJ2-7
CASSLELAGPYEQYF
>TRBV19|-|TRBJ2-1
CASRIFTSQVGNSEQFF